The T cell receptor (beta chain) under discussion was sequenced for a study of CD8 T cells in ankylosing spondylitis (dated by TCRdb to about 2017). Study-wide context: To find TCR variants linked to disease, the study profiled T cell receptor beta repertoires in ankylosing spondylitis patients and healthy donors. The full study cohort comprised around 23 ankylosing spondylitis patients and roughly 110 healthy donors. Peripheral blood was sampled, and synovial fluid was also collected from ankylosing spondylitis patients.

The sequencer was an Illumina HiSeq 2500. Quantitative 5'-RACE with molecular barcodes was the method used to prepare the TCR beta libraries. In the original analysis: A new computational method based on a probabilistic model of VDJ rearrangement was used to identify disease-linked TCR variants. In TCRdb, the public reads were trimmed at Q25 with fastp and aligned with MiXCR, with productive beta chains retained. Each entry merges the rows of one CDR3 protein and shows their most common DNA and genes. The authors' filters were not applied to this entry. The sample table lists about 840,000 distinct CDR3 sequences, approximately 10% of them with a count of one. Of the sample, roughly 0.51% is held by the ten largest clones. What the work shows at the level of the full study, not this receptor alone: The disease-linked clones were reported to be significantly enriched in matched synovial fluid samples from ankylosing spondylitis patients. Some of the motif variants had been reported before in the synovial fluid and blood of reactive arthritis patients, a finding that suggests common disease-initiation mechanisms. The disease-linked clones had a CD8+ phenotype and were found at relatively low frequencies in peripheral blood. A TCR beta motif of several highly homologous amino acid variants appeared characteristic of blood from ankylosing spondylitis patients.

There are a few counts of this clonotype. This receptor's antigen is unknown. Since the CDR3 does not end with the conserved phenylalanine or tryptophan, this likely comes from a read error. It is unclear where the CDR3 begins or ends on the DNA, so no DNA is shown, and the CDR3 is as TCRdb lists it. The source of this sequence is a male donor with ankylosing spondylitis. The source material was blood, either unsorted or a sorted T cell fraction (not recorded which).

The CDR3 has the sequence CASSLQGEGHSEL. The chain is encoded by TRBV18 joined to TRBJ2-7; TRBD2 is the table's D call and was not checked against the DNA. The germline V gene supplies CDR1 KGHSH and CDR2 LQKENI. The CDR3 extends over 13 residues, inclusive of both ends.